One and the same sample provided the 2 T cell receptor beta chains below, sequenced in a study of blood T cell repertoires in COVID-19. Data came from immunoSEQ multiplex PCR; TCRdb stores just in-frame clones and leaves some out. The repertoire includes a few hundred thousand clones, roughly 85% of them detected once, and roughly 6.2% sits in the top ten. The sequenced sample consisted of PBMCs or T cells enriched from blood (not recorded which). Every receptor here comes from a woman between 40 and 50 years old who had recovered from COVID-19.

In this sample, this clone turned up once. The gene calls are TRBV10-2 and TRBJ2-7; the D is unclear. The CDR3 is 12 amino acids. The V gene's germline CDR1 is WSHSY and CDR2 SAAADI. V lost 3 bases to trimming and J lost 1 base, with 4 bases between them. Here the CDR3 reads CASSERSYEQYF. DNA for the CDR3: TGCGCCAGCAGTGAACGGTCCTACGAGCAGTACTTC.

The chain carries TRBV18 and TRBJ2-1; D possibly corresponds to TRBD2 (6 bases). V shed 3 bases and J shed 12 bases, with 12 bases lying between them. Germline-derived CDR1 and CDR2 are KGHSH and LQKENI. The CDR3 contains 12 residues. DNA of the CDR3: TGTGCCAGCTCACCCGGACGGGACTTGCAGTTCTTC. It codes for CASSPGRDLQFF.